The rows below give T cell receptor beta chains drawn from one sample of a study of T cell changes during pregnancy in multiple sclerosis. TCRdb keeps only in-frame clones here, not all; method: immunoSEQ multiplex PCR. The top ten hold about 1% of the sample, which has under 95,000 clones, approximately 95% seen once. This sample comprised peripheral blood, obtained in the second trimester of pregnancy. The receptors come from a female donor in good health, enrolled as a control in a pregnancy study. CDR3s include the opening cysteine and the closing phenylalanine or tryptophan. The order of the fields is D gene, J gene, V gene, clone size, CDR3 protein, CDR3 DNA. The D gene is left open where the match is weak. Clone size is not always given. Where it is, it says once, few, many or a class for expanded clones.

d_gene: TRBD1
j_gene: TRBJ1-1
v_gene: TRBV5-5
abundance: NA
CDR3aa: CASSSLWTGRNTEAFF
CDR3nt: TGTGCCAGCAGCTCCTTATGGACAGGGCGGAACACTGAAGCTTTCTTT

d_gene: NA
j_gene: TRBJ2-7
v_gene: TRBV2
abundance: NA
CDR3aa: CASRVTGWVEEQYF
CDR3nt: TGTGCCAGCAGGGTTACAGGGTGGGTCGAGGAGCAGTACTTC

d_gene: NA
j_gene: TRBJ1-2
v_gene: TRBV2
abundance: NA
CDR3aa: CASSEAVRGIGYTF
CDR3nt: TGTGCCAGCAGTGAAGCGGTAAGGGGTATTGGCTACACCTTC

d_gene: TRBD1
j_gene: TRBJ2-4
v_gene: TRBV4-1
abundance: NA
CDR3aa: CASSQARQGSPLAKNIQYF
CDR3nt: TGCGCCAGCAGCCAAGCTCGACAGGGCTCTCCCCTAGCCAAAAACATTCAGTACTTC

d_gene: TRBD2
j_gene: TRBJ2-3
v_gene: TRBV19
abundance: NA
CDR3aa: CASSPPGGRERADTQYF
CDR3nt: TGTGCCAGTAGTCCCCCTGGCGGGCGGGAGAGGGCAGATACGCAGTATTTT

d_gene: NA
j_gene: TRBJ2-1
v_gene: TRBV7-2
abundance: once
CDR3aa: CASSYGRGNEQFF
CDR3nt: TGTGCCAGCAGCTACGGTAGGGGCAATGAGCAGTTCTTC

d_gene: NA
j_gene: TRBJ2-7
v_gene: TRBV4-2
abundance: once
CDR3aa: CASSQEWTFSYEQYF
CDR3nt: TGTGCCAGCAGCCAAGAATGGACTTTTTCCTACGAGCAGTACTTC

d_gene: NA
j_gene: TRBJ1-1
v_gene: TRBV9
abundance: few
CDR3aa: CASSVNSEAFF
CDR3nt: TGTGCCAGCAGCGTAAACTCTGAAGCTTTCTTT

d_gene: NA
j_gene: TRBJ2-3
v_gene: TRBV6-5
abundance: NA
CDR3aa: CASRTGVRNTQYF
CDR3nt: TGTGCCAGCAGAACGGGGGTAAGGAATACGCAGTATTTT

d_gene: NA
j_gene: TRBJ1-2
v_gene: TRBV5-4
abundance: NA
CDR3aa: CASSPGDTSYGYTF
CDR3nt: TGTGCCAGCAGCCCTGGGGACACCTCCTATGGCTACACCTTC

d_gene: TRBD2
j_gene: TRBJ2-7
v_gene: TRBV4-1
abundance: NA
CDR3aa: CASSRPSGSSYEQYF
CDR3nt: TGCGCCAGCAGCCGACCTAGCGGGAGCTCCTACGAGCAGTACTTC

d_gene: TRBD1
j_gene: TRBJ2-1
v_gene: TRBV2
abundance: NA
CDR3aa: CASTMTGGGVNEQFF
CDR3nt: TGTGCCAGCACCATGACAGGGGGTGGTGTCAATGAGCAGTTCTTC

d_gene: TRBD1
j_gene: TRBJ2-3
v_gene: TRBV5-4
abundance: NA
CDR3aa: CASSRRDRPGDTQYF
CDR3nt: TGTGCCAGCAGCCGCCGGGACAGGCCAGGAGATACGCAGTATTTT

d_gene: NA
j_gene: TRBJ1-5
v_gene: TRBV5-6
abundance: NA
CDR3aa: CASSLSAGFNQPQHF
CDR3nt: TGTGCCAGCAGCTTAAGCGCAGGGTTCAATCAGCCCCAGCATTTT

d_gene: TRBD1
j_gene: TRBJ1-4
v_gene: TRBV2
abundance: NA
CDR3aa: CASRNTGGAEKLFF
CDR3nt: TGTGCCAGCAGGAATACAGGGGGCGCGGAAAAACTGTTTTTT

d_gene: NA
j_gene: TRBJ2-7
v_gene: TRBV4-2
abundance: NA
CDR3aa: CASSQGGQTYEQYF
CDR3nt: TGTGCCAGCAGCCAAGGGGGGCAGACCTACGAGCAGTACTTC

d_gene: TRBD1
j_gene: TRBJ2-7
v_gene: TRBV28
abundance: NA
CDR3aa: CASTTDRGLKYF
CDR3nt: TGTGCCAGCACGACGGACAGGGGCTTAAAGTACTTC